A single sample gave rise to the 11 T cell receptor beta chains below, sequenced in a study of technical replicates of blood from several donors (TCRdb year 2017). The library was prepared using the immunoSEQ multiplex PCR assay. The table comes from immuneACCESS by way of TCRdb, which keeps in-frame sequences with V and J called. Part of the clones is missing from these tables; in studies checked, under half for an unresolved V gene and the rest for unknown reasons. The sample has about 75,000 clones on record, approximately 96% of them singletons. Less than 0.2% of the sample is taken by the ten largest. The sequenced material came from T cells isolated from PBMCs. The receptors were sampled from a human donor in good health.

The chain employs TRBV5-5 and TRBJ2-1; 7 positions match TRBD1. This CDR3 region has 16 residues. The germline CDR1 and CDR2 sequences are SGHKS and YYEKEE (reference sequence). The V and J ends lost 2 bases and 5 bases, in that order; junction bases with no gene match: 10. Here the CDR3 reads CASSFTDDRVNNEQFF. The DNA of the CDR3 is TGTGCCAGCAGCTTTACTGATGACAGGGTTAACAATGAGCAGTTCTTC.

This chain links TRBV5-4 with TRBJ2-1; maybe TRBD2 (6 bases). Trimming removed 2 bases at V and 7 bases at J, with 10 bases between. Germline CDR1 is SGHNT and CDR2 is YYREEE (reference sequence). The CDR3 runs to 13 residues. The CDR3 region is CASSLSRGNEQFF. The CDR3 bases are TGTGCCAGCAGCTTATCCCGGGGGAATGAGCAGTTCTTC.

The gene calls are TRBV10-1 and TRBJ2-1, with a tentative D call TRBD2 (5 bases). This CDR3 is 13 amino acids long. CDR1 is WNHNN and CDR2 is SYGVQD in the germline V gene (reference sequence). Trimming shortened V by 5 bases and J by 3 bases, and 8 bases separated the two germline ends. The CDR3 is CASSSGDYNEQFF. In DNA, the CDR3 is TGCGCCAGCAGTTCCGGGGACTACAATGAGCAGTTCTTC.

This chain joins TRBV10-2 and TRBJ1-2; possibly TRBD1 for D (6 bases). Trimming removed 6 bases from V and 2 bases from J, with 10 bases in between. Germline V gene lookup returns CDR1 WSHSY and CDR2 SAAADI. The CDR3 covers 13 residues. The CDR3 nucleotides read TGCGCCAGCAGAAAACAGGGAAACTATGGCTACACCTTC. This translates into CASRKQGNYGYTF.

The chain couples TRBV14 to TRBJ2-1; 8 bases map to TRBD2. Germline trimming cut 0 bases from V and 6 bases from J; bases unmatched to any gene: 7. The CDR3 totals 16 residues. Germline V lookup: CDR1 SGHDN, CDR2 FVKESK. The CDR3 DNA follows: TGTGCCAGCAGCCAAGATTGGCTAGCGGGCGGCAATGAGCAGTTCTTC. As protein: CASSQDWLAGGNEQFF.

The CDR3 protein is CASSLVAGGLNEQFF. The CDR3, as DNA: TGTGCCAGCAGCTTAGTAGCGGGAGGGCTAAATGAGCAGTTCTTC. The rearrangement links TRBV7-9 to TRBJ2-1; 11 bases align to TRBD2. Per germline, CDR1 SEHNR and CDR2 FQNEAQ (reference sequence). V trimming: 1 base; J trimming: 7 bases; junction bases outside the gene matches: 3. This CDR3 spans 15 amino acids.

The rearrangement links TRBV30 to TRBJ1-6; 10 bases agree with TRBD1. From germline, CDR1 is GTSNPN and CDR2 SVGIG (reference sequence). The CDR3 contains 17 residues. J gave up 7 bases and V 0 bases, and 9 bases lay outside the gene matches. CDR3: CAWSVSRQGAFNSPLHF. DNA for the CDR3: TGTGCCTGGAGTGTAAGCCGACAGGGGGCGTTCAATTCACCCCTCCACTTT.

V is TRBV7-2 and J is TRBJ2-7; TRBD1 agrees at 10 bases. Trimming cost V 5 bases and J 1 base; bases outside gene matches: 8. In germline, CDR1 is SGHTA, CDR2 FQGNSA. This CDR3 spans 16 amino acids. The CDR3, as DNA: TGTGCCAGCAGCGCCCGGACAGGGGGTCAGTCCTACGAGCAGTACTTC. Translation: CASSARTGGQSYEQYF.

J is TRBJ1-2 and V is TRBV14, with 7 bases lining up with TRBD1. V lost 1 base to trimming and J lost 2 bases; unmatched junction nucleotides: 10. Germline lookup yields CDR1 SGHDN and CDR2 FVKESK. This CDR3 is 17 amino acids long. This CDR3 is CASSQVSVDRENYGYTF. The CDR3 DNA reads TGTGCCAGCAGCCAAGTAAGCGTTGACAGGGAGAACTATGGCTACACCTTC.

The chain recombines TRBV6-1 with TRBJ2-7, with 10 bases aligning to TRBD1. The germline gives CDR1 MNHNS, CDR2 SASEGT. The CDR3 consists of 15 residues. J lost 2 bases, V lost 9 bases, and 10 bases had no gene match. The CDR3 spells CASTYRQGATYEQYF. The CDR3 coding sequence is TGTGCCAGTACCTATAGACAGGGGGCCACCTACGAGCAGTACTTC.

The CDR3 DNA follows: TGTGCCAGCAGTTACGGCGCGCGGGGCAAGCACAATGAGCAGTTCTTC. As protein: CASSYGARGKHNEQFF. The chain is built from TRBV6-5 and TRBJ2-1; D perhaps matches TRBD2 (6 bases). This CDR3 is built from 16 residues. The germline gives CDR1 MNHEY, CDR2 SVGAGI. V was cut by 2 bases and J by 5 bases, with 16 bases left in between.